This entry is about one T cell receptor (beta chain). Its antigen is unidentified. This sample was taken from a study of T cell responses to AZD1222 COVID-19 vaccine. The assay was immunoSEQ multiplex PCR, and TCRdb's table has in-frame clones only and misses some. The profile covers about 110,000 clones, with around 87% appearing a single time and 3.5% to 4.5% taken by the ten largest. CDR1 and CDR2 (germline): SGHNT, YYREEE (reference sequence). With 2 bases clipped from V and 3 bases from J, the junction kept 3 bases outside the gene matches. The CDR3 extends over 15 amino acids. Study-wide points: Repertoires were sampled only after the peak T cell response. Within unmutated variant regions lay the reported targets of nearly half of spike-specific TCRs.

The source is an adult in good health. V and J are TRBV5-4 and TRBJ1-2; TRBD1 agrees at 11 bases. The starting material was peripheral blood, obtained on day 0 of AZD1222 vaccination. The CDR3: CASSLGQGAYYGYTF. As DNA, the CDR3 is TGTGCCAGCAGCTTAGGACAGGGGGCATACTATGGCTACACCTTC.